This T cell receptor beta chain was captured by sequencing in a study of cytomegalovirus exposure and HLA in healthy donors. In regard to this clone: Its antigen is undetermined.

Primers included in the PCR were 60 Vbeta and 13 Jbeta primers. Using immunoSEQ multiplex PCR, the repertoire was profiled, and TCRdb retains in-frame clones only, with some absent. The table has 64,000 or so clones, over 60% seen once; the top ten hold 7.6%. Overall study results and limits: Analyzed later, association rates of TCRs varied across HLA loci, with DRB1 most and HLA-C fewest. Sequencing probably produced one cluster of sequence variants that were highly shared. The study flagged some 170 TCR beta chains as cytomegalovirus-associated. When a later analysis was performed, an Asian-associated ancestry cluster reportedly had fewer N-insertions than the approximately 700-donor mean.

The CDR3 length is 17 residues. Germline CDR1 is SGHAT and CDR2 is FQDESV (reference sequence). Trimming shortened V by 2 bases and J by 1 base, and 12 bases separated the two germline ends. This chain links TRBV11-1 with TRBJ2-6; no reliable D call. The source of this sequence is a man aged 35-49 years in good health and CMV-seropositive. Sequences were obtained from PBMCs. CDR3 sequence reads: CASSLSPSPSGANVLTF. As DNA, the CDR3 is TGTGCCAGCAGCTTAAGCCCTTCCCCATCTGGGGCCAACGTCCTGACTTTC. Filled out from reference TRBV11-1 and TRBJ2-6, the complete variable domain reads EAEVAQSPRYKITEKSQAVAFWCDPISGHATLYWYRQILGQGPELLVQFQDESVVDDSQLPKDRFSAERLKGVDSTLKIQPAELGDSAMYLCASSLSPSPSGANVLTFGAGSRLTVL.